The entry below gives a single T cell receptor (beta chain) sequence along with its context. Its specificity is unknown. This record comes from a study of graft-versus-host responses after intestinal transplantation. The CDR3 loop spans 17 amino acids. Profiled with immunoSEQ multiplex PCR; TCRdb holds only in-frame clones, not every one. Of nearly 90,000 clones listed, 83% are singletons. The chain carries TRBV21-1 and TRBJ1-1; the table names TRBD1, a call not compared with the DNA. TRBV21-1 is a listed pseudogene. Sequenced here: unstimulated CD8+ T cells sorted from spleen or lymph node cells, sampled before intestinal transplant. The clonotype was recovered from a human donor who received an intestinal transplant. The CDR3 here is CASSKAGGRGENTEAFF. Here the CDR3 DNA reads TGTGCCAGCAGCAAAGCTGGGGGCAGGGGCGAAAACACTGAAGCTTTCTTT.